The following is a T cell receptor (beta chain) sequence with its context. The data were taken from a study of blood T cell repertoires in COVID-19. The assay was immunoSEQ multiplex PCR, and TCRdb's table has in-frame clones only and misses some. The data show 350,000 to 450,000 clones, roughly 90% seen once. The CDR3 consists of 13 residues. V lost 3 bases and J 6 bases, leaving 11 bases between the germline ends. The germline CDR1 and CDR2 sequences are SQVTM and ANQGSEA. The TCR comes from a woman between 40 and 50 years old who had been exposed to COVID-19. The sequenced sample consisted of PBMCs or T cells enriched from blood (not recorded which). The rearrangement links TRBV29-1 to TRBJ1-4; no definite D call. CDR3 region: CSVEVGVDEKLFF. The CDR3 DNA follows: TGCAGCGTTGAGGTGGGAGTGGATGAAAAACTGTTTTTT.